This entry describes one TCR beta chain. Antigen: not known. Sequencing was performed with immunoSEQ multiplex PCR; in TCRdb, only in-frame clones are kept and a portion is missing. The sample records some 40,000 clones, around 90% being singletons. The data stem from a study of PD-L1 blockade in urothelial cancer. Study-wide context: Blood was evaluated 3 weeks (second dose) and 6 weeks after therapy began. Blood samples had a median of roughly 140,000 T cells, just under 85,000 unique TCRs, and clonality approximately 0.085. Overall study results and limits: Survival was better when pretreatment blood TCR clonality fell below the median.

The V gene lost 1 base and the J gene lost 1 base, with 8 bases spanning the gap. The germline V gene has CDR1 SGHDT and CDR2 YYEEEE. The length of the CDR3 is 14 residues. Sequences were derived from PBMCs, sampled around atezolizumab (anti-PD-L1) treatment. The receptor was isolated from a man in his 70s with urothelial cancer. The chain employs TRBV5-6 and TRBJ1-1; D uncertain. The CDR3 is CASSLLQANTEAFF. The CDR3 coding sequence is TGTGCCAGCAGCTTGTTGCAGGCGAACACTGAAGCTTTCTTT.